These 30 T cell receptor beta chains originate from one sample sequenced in a study of blood T cell repertoires in COVID-19 (dated by TCRdb to the early 2020s). Library method: the immunoSEQ multiplex PCR assay. TCRdb carries this immuneACCESS record with in-frame sequences only. Its versions omit some clonotypes, under half of them owing to an unresolved V gene in the studies checked, with the rest unexplained. This sample lists about 120,000 clones; approximately 83% were detected once. The ten largest clones capture about a quarter of the sample. Specimen: peripheral blood. The source is an elderly woman with acute or convalescent COVID-19.

Worth noting for this clone: Other DNA sequences within the sample encode an identical CDR3. The chain recombines TRBV19 with TRBJ2-7; 9 bases align to TRBD1. CDR3 length: 13 amino acids. Trimming at V came to 3 bases and at J to 4 bases, leaving 1 base not matched to a gene. Germline-derived CDR1 and CDR2 are LNHDA and SQIVND (reference sequence). The CDR3 sequence is CASSIGQGYEQYF. CDR3 in DNA: TGTGCCAGTAGTATTGGACAGGGGTACGAGCAGTACTTC. Supplemented by reference TRBV19 and TRBJ2-7, the full variable domain reads DGGITQSPKYLFRKEGQNVTLSCEQNLNHDAMYWYRQDPGQGLRLIYYSQIVNDFQKGDIAEGYSVSREKKESFPLTVTSAQKNPTAFYLCASSIGQGYEQYFGPGTRLTVT.

The chain joins TRBV9 to TRBJ1-5; no firm D call. This CDR3 is 14 amino acids long. V gave up 1 base and J gave up 0 bases, with 5 bases separating them. Germline loops: CDR1 SGDLS, CDR2 YYNGEE. CDR3 in amino acids: CASSVSGSNQPQHF. CDR3 DNA sequence: TGTGCCAGCAGCGTATCGGGTAGCAATCAGCCCCAGCATTTT.

The chain links TRBV4-2 to TRBJ2-5; 8 bases map to TRBD1. Trimming took 2 bases from V and 1 from J; bases not matched to a gene: 3. CDR3 length equals 15 residues. CDR1 is LGHNA, CDR2 YNFKEQ, per germline. CDR3 amino acids: CASSQTDRGQETQYF. The CDR3 bases are TGTGCCAGCAGCCAAACCGACAGGGGCCAAGAGACCCAGTACTTC.

CDR3 loop: CASSLGRGYNEQFF. The CDR3 bases are TGTGCCAGCAGCTTAGGGCGCGGGTACAATGAGCAGTTCTTC. The chain is built from TRBV11-3 and TRBJ2-1, with D possibly matching TRBD2 (5 bases). CDR1 and CDR2 (germline): SGHNT, YENEEA. This CDR3 spans 14 amino acids. The V end was cut by 1 base, the J end by 4 bases, with 8 bases between.

The chain has TRBV4-1 and TRBJ1-4; 10 bases line up with TRBD1. Per the germline V gene, CDR1 is MGHRA and CDR2 is YSYEKL. V shed 1 base, J shed 7 bases, and the junction held 12 bases outside the gene matches. The length of the CDR3 is 18 residues. CDR3 loop: CASSQGRTGGNEGEKLFF. The CDR3 DNA sequence: TGCGCCAGCAGCCAAGGAAGGACAGGGGGGAATGAAGGTGAAAAACTGTTTTTT.

The V and J genes are TRBV6-1 and TRBJ1-2; D gene uncertain. The CDR3 is 14 residues long. In germline, CDR1 is MNHNS, CDR2 SASEGT. V lost 6 bases to trimming and J lost 8 bases, with 19 bases between them. The CDR3 reads CASSHSRQRGGYTF. CDR3 coding DNA: TGTGCCAGCAGCCACTCGCGGCAGCGGGGAGGCTACACCTTC.

The chain uses TRBV7-2 and TRBJ1-2; unclear D gene. The V and J ends lost 5 bases and 2 bases respectively, with 15 bases between them. In germline, CDR1 is SGHTA, CDR2 FQGNSA. This CDR3 region has 15 residues. CDR3 residues: CASSPRPGSNYGYTF. CDR3 DNA: TGTGCCAGCAGCCCGAGGCCGGGGTCCAACTATGGCTACACCTTC.

This clone occurred a few times. V is TRBV7-2 and J is TRBJ1-5, with D uncertain. The CDR3 covers 13 residues. Germline CDR1 SGHTA, CDR2 FQGNSA. Trimming stripped 2 bases from V and 7 bases from J, with 9 bases between. The CDR3 loop reads CASSLQERQPQHF. CDR3 DNA sequence: TGTGCCAGCAGCTTACAAGAACGGCAGCCCCAGCATTTT.

CDR3 DNA: TGCGCCAGCAGCCAAGATGCCCGACAGCACTATGGCTACACCTTC. Protein sequence: CASSQDARQHYGYTF. This chain uses TRBV4-3 with TRBJ1-2, with D perhaps TRBD1 (5 bases). The CDR3 spans 15 residues. Trimming pared 0 bases from V and 3 bases from J, leaving 11 bases between. From germline, CDR1 is LGHNA and CDR2 YSLEER.

J is TRBJ1-4 and V is TRBV19; D uncertain. Trimming cost V 7 bases and J 0 bases, with 12 bases left between them. The CDR3 loop spans 15 amino acids. CDR1 and CDR2 from the germline V gene are LNHDA and SQIVND (reference sequence). The CDR3 region is CASTLSSATNEKLFF. The CDR3 DNA sequence: TGTGCCAGTACTTTATCGTCCGCAACTAATGAAAAACTGTTTTTT.

This clone showed up just once. This rearrangement joins TRBV7-6 to TRBJ2-2, with a weak D call TRBD1 (6 bases). The germline CDR1 and CDR2 sequences are SGHVS and FNYEAQ. The V gene lost 5 bases and the J gene lost 7 bases, with 8 bases spanning the gap. This CDR3 contains 12 residues. CDR3 nucleotide sequence: TGTGCCAGCAGCGCACAGGGCGGGGAGCTGTTTTTT. Translating it yields CASSAQGGELFF.

About this clone itself: Other DNA sequences in this specimen translate into the identical CDR3. J is TRBJ2-1 and V is TRBV18; unclear D gene. The CDR3 is 12 residues long. CDR1 is KGHSH, CDR2 LQKENI, per germline. V dropped 3 bases and J dropped 5 bases, with 5 bases sitting between them. This chain's CDR3 is CASSPQDNEQFF. CDR3 in DNA: TGTGCCAGCTCACCTCAGGACAATGAGCAGTTCTTC.

This chain uses TRBV5-6 with TRBJ1-2; a weak D match, TRBD1 (5 bases). There are 13 residues in the CDR3. Germline-derived CDR1 and CDR2 are SGHDT and YYEEEE. V lost 1 base to trimming and J lost 4 bases, with 8 bases between them. DNA for the CDR3: TGTGCCAGCAGCTTGAGCCAGGGCTATGGCTACACCTTC. As protein: CASSLSQGYGYTF.

This chain uses TRBV6-5 with TRBJ1-4, with 9 bases aligning to TRBD1. Trimming cost V 2 bases and J 4 bases; bases outside gene matches: 5. The CDR3 sequence is 16 residues long. Germline CDR1 reads MNHEY; CDR2 reads SVGAGI. CDR3 sequence (DNA): TGTGCCAGCAGTTACAGCCGGGGACAGGGTAATGAAAAACTGTTTTTT. Translated: CASSYSRGQGNEKLFF.

V gene TRBV11-1 combines with J gene TRBJ2-5, with 7 bases lining up with TRBD2. This CDR3 has 15 residues. After removal of 5 bases from V and 3 bases from J, the junction contained 9 bases not matched to a gene. Germline V gene lookup returns CDR1 SGHAT and CDR2 FQDESV (reference sequence). The CDR3 bases are TGTGCCAGCAGCCCACCTGCCGGGACTAAAGAGACCCAGTACTTC. This codes for CASSPPAGTKETQYF.

The rearrangement uses TRBV27 and TRBJ2-6; maybe TRBD2 (5 bases). CDR3 length equals 16 residues. The germline V gene encodes CDR1 MNHEY and CDR2 SMNVEV (reference sequence). Trimming took off 5 bases at V and 4 bases at J, with 15 bases between the two ends. The CDR3: CASSSGIGRGANVLTF. CDR3 DNA: TGTGCCAGCAGTAGCGGCATAGGGCGCGGGGCCAACGTCCTGACTTTC.

The chain has TRBV5-1 and TRBJ1-5; 8 nucleotides agree with TRBD1. V shed 2 bases, J shed 0 bases, and the junction held 4 bases outside the gene matches. The germline V gene encodes CDR1 SGHRS and CDR2 YFSETQ. The CDR3 runs to 16 residues. This CDR3 is CASSLGTGYSNQPQHF. Here the CDR3 DNA reads TGCGCCAGCAGCTTAGGGACAGGTTATAGCAATCAGCCCCAGCATTTT.

The chain is built from TRBV28 and TRBJ1-2; perhaps TRBD1 as D (6 bases). Germline-derived CDR1 and CDR2 are MDHEN and SYDVKM. CDR3 size: 16 residues. V was cut by 4 bases and J by 4 bases, with 19 bases left in between. CDR3 in DNA: TGTGCCAGCAGTTCGCCACGCTCACAGGGTTCCTATGGCTACACCTTC. Protein product: CASSSPRSQGSYGYTF.

V gene TRBV5-1 combines with J gene TRBJ1-2, with 11 bases aligning to TRBD1. V shed 2 bases and J 7 bases; nucleotides not matched to a gene: 7. This CDR3 has 15 amino acids. CDR1 is SGHRS, CDR2 YFSETQ, per germline. CDR3 DNA sequence: TGCGCCAGCAGCTTAGATGGACAGGGGGCGATTGGCTACACCTTC. Translation: CASSLDGQGAIGYTF. Supplemented by reference TRBV5-1 and TRBJ1-2, the full variable domain reads KAGVTQTPRYLIKTRGQQVTLSCSPISGHRSVSWYQQTPGQGLQFLFEYFSETQRNKGNFPGRFSGRQFSNSRSEMNVSTLELGDSALYLCASSLDGQGAIGYTFGSGTRLTVV.

The rearrangement links TRBV6-1 to TRBJ1-5; TRBD1 agrees at 8 bases. Germline trimming cut 2 bases from V and 5 bases from J; bases unmatched to any gene: 8. This CDR3 comprises 16 residues. CDR1 and CDR2 from the germline V gene are MNHNS and SASEGT. This chain's CDR3 is CASSEFPTGVDQPQHF. CDR3 DNA sequence: TGTGCCAGCAGTGAATTCCCGACAGGGGTAGATCAGCCCCAGCATTTT.

This clone has a single count. The genes are TRBV6-1 and TRBJ1-5; no clear D gene. The CDR3 covers 11 residues. Trimming took 4 bases from V and 8 from J, leaving 6 bases between them. Germline CDR1 reads MNHNS; CDR2 reads SASEGT. Here the CDR3 DNA reads TGTGCCAGCAGTGGTCCGGAGCCCCAGCATTTT. This codes for CASSGPEPQHF.

The CDR3, as DNA: TGTGCTAGTGGTTGGGACCTCCGAACAGGGGGCAGTGAAGCTTTCTTT. This sequence encodes CASGWDLRTGGSEAFF. The gene calls are TRBV12-5 and TRBJ1-1, with TRBD1 matching over 9 bases. Losses at the gene ends were 4 bases for V and 7 bases for J; bases not matched to a gene: 13. Germline CDR1 reads LGHNT; CDR2 reads FRNRAP. This CDR3 is built from 16 residues. The full variable domain, its missing parts supplied by reference TRBV12-5 and TRBJ1-1, is DARVTQTPRHKVTEMGQEVTMRCQPILGHNTVFWYRQTMMQGLELLAYFRNRAPLDDSGMPKDRFSAEMPDATLATLKIQPSEPRDSAVYFCASGWDLRTGGSEAFFGQGTRLTVV.

This chain uses TRBV7-9 with TRBJ1-6, with D unclear. The CDR3 extends over 13 amino acids. Germline values: CDR1 SEHNR, CDR2 FQNEAQ (reference sequence). The ends were cut back, 3 bases at V and 8 bases at J, with 8 bases in the middle. CDR3 in amino acids: CASSLQVDSPLHF. In DNA, the CDR3 is TGTGCCAGCAGCTTGCAGGTGGATTCACCCCTCCACTTT.

The chain joins TRBV10-3 to TRBJ1-1, with a weak D call TRBD1 (6 bases). Germline assignment: CDR1 ENHRY and CDR2 SYGVKD. The CDR3 runs 15 residues. V gave up 0 bases and J gave up 5 bases, with 13 bases separating them. The CDR3 loop is CAISESSVGGTEAFF. The CDR3 DNA follows: TGTGCCATCAGTGAGTCTTCGGTAGGGGGAACTGAAGCTTTCTTT.

The chain is built from TRBV7-2 and TRBJ1-2; D gene uncertain. The CDR3 consists of 14 residues. The germline CDR1 and CDR2 sequences are SGHTA and FQGNSA. With 1 base removed from V and 4 bases from J, the gap between germline ends came to 10 bases. The DNA for the CDR3 is TGTGCCAGCAGCTTAGGTCCAGGCTTCTATGGCTACACCTTC. Amino acids: CASSLGPGFYGYTF.

The chain couples TRBV20-1 to TRBJ1-1, with D perhaps matching TRBD1 (5 bases). Germline V gene lookup returns CDR1 DFQATT and CDR2 SNEGSKA (reference sequence). Trimming removed 3 bases from V and 0 bases from J, with 14 bases in between. CDR3 length equals 15 residues. This chain's CDR3 is CSASRFGGVNTEAFF. In nucleotides, the CDR3 is TGCAGTGCTAGTAGGTTTGGGGGGGTGAACACTGAAGCTTTCTTT.

The chain couples TRBV4-1 to TRBJ1-5; 7 bases agree with TRBD1. Per the germline V gene, CDR1 is MGHRA and CDR2 is YSYEKL. The CDR3 contains 14 residues. J lost 3 bases, V lost 4 bases, and 3 bases had no gene match. The CDR3 DNA reads as TGCGCCAGCAGCCTGGACAGGAACAATCAGCCCCAGCATTTT. Amino acid sequence: CASSLDRNNQPQHF.

This rearrangement joins TRBV6-2 or TRBV6-3 to TRBJ1-2, with a weak D call TRBD1 (6 bases). CDR1 and CDR2 (germline): MNHEY, SVGEGT. The CDR3 runs to 15 residues. Trimming stripped 4 bases from V and 4 bases from J, with 16 bases between. CDR3 region: CASSSSRGMIYGYTF. As DNA, the CDR3 is TGTGCCAGCAGTTCCTCCAGGGGTATGATCTATGGCTACACCTTC.

V is TRBV15 and J is TRBJ2-5; TRBD2 might be the D (6 bases). V gave up 0 bases and J gave up 7 bases, with 18 bases separating them. CDR1 and CDR2 from the germline V gene are LNHNV and YYDKDF (reference sequence). The CDR3 totals 16 residues. The CDR3 sequence is CATSREGSRRAGTQYF. CDR3 DNA: TGTGCCACCAGCAGAGAAGGTAGTAGGAGAGCGGGGACCCAGTACTTC.

This chain uses TRBV3-1 (or the pseudogene TRBV3-2) with TRBJ1-1; 9 bases fit TRBD1. The CDR3 is 14 amino acids. Germline V gene lookup returns CDR1 LGHDT and CDR2 YNNKEL (reference sequence). Losses at the gene ends were 2 bases for V and 4 bases for J; bases not matched to a gene: 2. DNA of the CDR3: TGTGCCAGCAGCCAAATGACAGGGGGCACTGAAGCTTTCTTT. Residues: CASSQMTGGTEAFF.